This TCR beta chain was captured in a study of blood T cell repertoires in COVID-19. Overall study: Samples representing acute and convalescent COVID-19 were sourced from the United States, Italy and Spain. The analysed material was cDNA or gDNA that came from T cells, B-cell-depleted T cells, or PBMCs.

This clone was seen only a few times. Germline-derived CDR1 and CDR2 are MNHEY and SVGEGT. Trimming removed 0 bases from V and 4 bases from J; junction bases left unmatched: 3. This CDR3 comprises 15 residues. As processed by the authors: Amplification of reference gene primers provided the estimated nucleated cell counts. Produced via immunoSEQ multiplex PCR; TCRdb's table is partial and in-frame only. That table is the source of V, J and clone size, and D and trimming were worked out from the DNA. This table has approximately 180,000 clones, 70% to 90% appearing once. The rearrangement joins TRBV6-2 or TRBV6-3 to TRBJ1-5; 7 bases are shared with TRBD1. The sequenced material came from peripheral blood. The sequence came from a human donor with active or convalescent COVID-19. The donor label of this sample is uncertain. CDR3 amino acids: CASSYSDRRNQPQHF. CDR3 bases: TGTGCCAGCAGTTACTCGGACAGGAGGAATCAGCCCCAGCATTTT.